The present T cell receptor beta chain was sequenced within a study of cytomegalovirus exposure and HLA in healthy donors. The PCR used 60 Vbeta and 13 Jbeta primers. The data were produced by immunoSEQ multiplex PCR, yet TCRdb's version contains in-frame clones alone and is incomplete. Among about 200,000 clones, 70% to 80% were seen once, and the ten largest hold around 1.4%. Germline-derived CDR1 and CDR2 are SGHVS and FQNEAQ. V shed 4 bases and J shed 6 bases, with 13 bases lying between them. CDR3 size: 13 residues. This TCR derives from a woman aged 45-65 years in good health and CMV-seronegative. The gene calls are TRBV7-8 and TRBJ2-7; the D gene is possibly TRBD1 (6 bases). Sequencing input: PBMCs. CDR3 DNA sequence: TGTGCCAGCAGCTCGAGAAAACAGGGCGAGCAGTACTTC. Translation gives CASSSRKQGEQYF.